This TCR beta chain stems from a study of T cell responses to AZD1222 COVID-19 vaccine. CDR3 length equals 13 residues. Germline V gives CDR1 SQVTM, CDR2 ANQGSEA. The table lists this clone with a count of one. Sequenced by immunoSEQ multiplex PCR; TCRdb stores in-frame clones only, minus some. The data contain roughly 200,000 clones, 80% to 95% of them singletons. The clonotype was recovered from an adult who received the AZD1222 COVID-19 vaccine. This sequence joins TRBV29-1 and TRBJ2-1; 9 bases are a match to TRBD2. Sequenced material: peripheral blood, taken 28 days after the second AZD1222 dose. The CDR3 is CTATELAGNEQFF. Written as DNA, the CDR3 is TGCACCGCTACGGAGCTAGCGGGGAATGAGCAGTTCTTC.